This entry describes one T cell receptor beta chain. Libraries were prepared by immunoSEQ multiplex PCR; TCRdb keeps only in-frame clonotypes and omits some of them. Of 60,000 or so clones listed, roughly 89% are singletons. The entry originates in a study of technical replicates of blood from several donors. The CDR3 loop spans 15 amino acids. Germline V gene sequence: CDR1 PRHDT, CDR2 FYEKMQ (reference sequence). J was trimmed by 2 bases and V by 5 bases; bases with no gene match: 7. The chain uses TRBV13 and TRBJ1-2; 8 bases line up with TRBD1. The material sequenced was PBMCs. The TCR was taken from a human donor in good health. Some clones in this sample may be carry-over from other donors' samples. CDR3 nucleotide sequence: TGTGCCAGCAGCCCCCGGGACAGGCTGAACTATGGCTACACCTTC. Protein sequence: CASSPRDRLNYGYTF.